This passage covers 17 T cell receptor beta chains from one sample sequenced in a study of chemoradiotherapy in HPV16-positive cancers. Clones were sequenced by immunoSEQ multiplex PCR, and TCRdb holds only the in-frame ones, with some missing. The sample records 600 to 800 clones, 80% to 95% being singletons. Sequencing used tumor tissue, obtained from a patient who underwent chemoradiotherapy. The receptors derive from a human donor with HPV-associated anogenital cancer.

The V gene is TRBV19, the J gene TRBJ1-1; tentative D call: TRBD1 (6 bases). Germline V lookup: CDR1 LNHDA, CDR2 SQIVND (reference sequence). V was clipped by 3 bases and J by 4 bases, with 15 bases between them. The CDR3 has 15 amino acids. CDR3 protein: CASSITQGLGTEAFF. In nucleotides, the CDR3 is TGTGCCAGTAGTATCACCCAGGGGTTAGGCACTGAAGCTTTCTTT.

This rearrangement joins TRBV7-9 to TRBJ1-2, with 7 bases lining up with TRBD1. CDR3 length equals 14 residues. Germline-derived CDR1 and CDR2 are SEHNR and FQNEAQ (reference sequence). The trim removed 6 bases at V and 4 bases at J, leaving 8 bases unmatched. CDR3 nucleotides: TGTGCCAGCAGTTTGCCGGACAGGCCCTATGGCTACACCTTC. Translated, it gives CASSLPDRPYGYTF.

The chain joins TRBV6-6 to TRBJ1-1; D not resolved. The ends were cut back, 2 bases at V and 6 bases at J, with 19 bases in the middle. The CDR3 has 16 amino acids. CDR1 MNHNY and CDR2 SVGAGI come from the germline V gene (reference sequence). CDR3 sequence reads: CASSYRPGEGGAEAFF. The CDR3 nucleotides read TGTGCCAGCAGTTACCGTCCCGGGGAGGGCGGGGCTGAAGCTTTCTTT.

The chain carries TRBV9 and TRBJ2-2, with TRBD2 identical over 7 bases. The CDR3 consists of 15 residues. V was clipped by 0 bases and J by 7 bases; unmatched bases: 6. Germline V gives CDR1 SGDLS, CDR2 YYNGEE. The CDR3 here is CASSVGAGEGGELFF. The CDR3 nucleotides read TGTGCCAGCAGCGTAGGGGCGGGAGAAGGCGGGGAGCTGTTTTTT.

The chain carries TRBV7-7 and TRBJ2-6; D call uncertain. V was cut by 5 bases and J by 5 bases, with 22 bases left in between. The germline gives CDR1 SSHAT, CDR2 FNYEAQ (reference sequence). The CDR3 spans 18 residues. The CDR3 DNA is TGTGCCAGCAGCAGAGACACAGTGCCACAAAGTCGGGCCAACGTCCTGACTTTC. It specifies CASSRDTVPQSRANVLTF.

The chain uses TRBV30 and TRBJ2-5, with TRBD2 matching over 12 bases. Germline values: CDR1 GTSNPN, CDR2 SVGIG (reference sequence). The length of the CDR3 is 17 residues. V trimming: 3 bases; J trimming: 2 bases; junction bases outside the gene matches: 10. CDR3 sequence reads: CAWSWNLAGGRQETQYF. The CDR3 coding sequence is TGTGCCTGGAGCTGGAATCTAGCGGGGGGGCGGCAAGAGACCCAGTACTTC.

The CDR3: CASSRAGQGLSTEAFF. In DNA form, the CDR3 reads TGTGCCAGCAGTCGCGCAGGACAGGGGCTAAGCACTGAAGCTTTCTTT. The chain is built from TRBV28 and TRBJ1-1, with 9 bases identical to TRBD1. J lost 4 bases, V lost 5 bases, and 11 bases had no gene match. This CDR3 is 16 amino acids long. Germline CDR1 and CDR2: MDHEN and SYDVKM.

This clone showed up just once. The V gene is TRBV5-6, the J gene TRBJ1-2; D might be TRBD1 (6 bases). Trimming removed 0 bases from V and 6 bases from J, with 21 bases in between. This CDR3 comprises 17 residues. Per germline, CDR1 SGHDT and CDR2 YYEEEE. The CDR3 DNA is TGTGCCAGCAGCTTGGACAGGGCATTGAGGAAGATAGATGGCTACACCTTC. Its protein is CASSLDRALRKIDGYTF.

The chain recombines TRBV19 with TRBJ1-1; possible D gene TRBD1, 6 bases. V lost 4 bases and J 4 bases, leaving 13 bases between the germline ends. Germline CDR1 is LNHDA and CDR2 is SQIVND (reference sequence). This CDR3 comprises 14 residues. CDR3 sequence (DNA): TGTGCCAGTAGTAGCAGGGGCAGAGGCACTGAAGCTTTCTTT. Translating it yields CASSSRGRGTEAFF.

The chain combines TRBV11-2 with TRBJ1-6, with D uncertain. Between the trimmed V and J ends, which lost 0 bases and 10 bases, there was a span of 13 bases. The CDR3 is made up of 15 amino acids. The germline V gene encodes CDR1 SGHAT and CDR2 FQNNGV. The CDR3 nucleotides read TGTGCCAGCAGCTTAGAACCCTCTCGGGTATCACCCCTCCACTTT. Encoded protein: CASSLEPSRVSPLHF.

The rearrangement links TRBV19 to TRBJ1-2; no clear D gene. The germline V and J ends were trimmed by 7 bases and 3 bases, with 15 bases remaining between them. The CDR3 runs to 14 residues. Germline values: CDR1 LNHDA, CDR2 SQIVND (reference sequence). CDR3 nucleotides: TGTGCCAGTAAGTTCCGGGAAGCTCACTATGGCTACACCTTC. This codes for CASKFREAHYGYTF.

The chain links TRBV6-1 to TRBJ1-2, with D unresolved. CDR3 length: 15 residues. The germline gives CDR1 MNHNS, CDR2 SASEGT. V was trimmed by 1 base and J by 8 bases, leaving 17 bases between them. The CDR3 DNA reads as TGTGCCAGCAGTGAAGGGTATTCGGAGTCGGCGGGCTACACCTTC. This gives the protein CASSEGYSESAGYTF.

The V call is TRBV25-1, the J call TRBJ1-1; D unclear. Looked up from germline, CDR1 is MGHDK and CDR2 is SYGVNS. V was pared by 0 bases and J by 4 bases, with 18 bases between. This CDR3 spans 17 amino acids. The CDR3 sequence: CASSEYGSAAGSTEAFF. CDR3 nucleotide sequence: TGTGCCAGCAGTGAATATGGGAGCGCAGCCGGGAGCACTGAAGCTTTCTTT.

The chain recombines TRBV13 with TRBJ2-1; perhaps TRBD1 as D (7 bases). CDR3 length: 14 amino acids. The germline CDR1 and CDR2 sequences are PRHDT and FYEKMQ (reference sequence). Trimming took 1 base from V and 7 from J, leaving 11 bases between them. CDR3 nucleotides: TGTGCCAGCAGCTTAGAGCAGGGGGGAAATGAGCAGTTCTTC. This translates into CASSLEQGGNEQFF.

The CDR3 sequence is CSVLFTRSSNEQFF. The DNA of the CDR3 is TGCAGCGTTCTCTTCACACGATCCAGCAATGAGCAGTTCTTC. This chain connects TRBV29-1 to TRBJ2-1, with D unclear. The V end was cut by 5 bases, the J end by 6 bases, with 17 bases between. CDR1 and CDR2 from the germline V gene are SQVTM and ANQGSEA. The CDR3 loop spans 14 amino acids.

The V gene is TRBV25-1, the J gene TRBJ2-5, with TRBD2 as a possible D gene (6 bases). The CDR3 is 14 amino acids. Trimming took off 4 bases at V and 5 bases at J, with 14 bases between the two ends. CDR1 and CDR2 from the germline V gene are MGHDK and SYGVNS. Here the CDR3 reads CASSGTGGQETQYF. The DNA for the CDR3 is TGTGCCAGCAGTGGTACTGGAGGGCAGGAGACCCAGTACTTC.

The J gene is TRBJ2-3, the V gene TRBV5-6; D ambiguous. This CDR3 region has 15 residues. Germline V gene lookup returns CDR1 SGHDT and CDR2 YYEEEE. With 1 base removed from V and 2 bases from J, the gap between germline ends came to 11 bases. DNA for the CDR3: TGTGCCAGCAGCTTGAGGAGATGGGCCACAGATACGCAGTATTTT. As protein: CASSLRRWATDTQYF.